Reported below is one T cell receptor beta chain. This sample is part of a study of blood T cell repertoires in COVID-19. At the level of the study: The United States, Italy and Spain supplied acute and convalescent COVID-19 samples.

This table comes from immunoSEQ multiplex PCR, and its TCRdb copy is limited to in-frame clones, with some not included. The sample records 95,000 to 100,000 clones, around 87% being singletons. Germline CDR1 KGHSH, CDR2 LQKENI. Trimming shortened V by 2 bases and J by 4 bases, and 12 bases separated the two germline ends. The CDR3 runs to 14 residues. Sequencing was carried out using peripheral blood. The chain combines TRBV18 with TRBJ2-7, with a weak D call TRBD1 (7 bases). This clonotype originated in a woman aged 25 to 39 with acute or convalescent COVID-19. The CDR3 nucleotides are TGTGCCAGCTCACCAGCGGGACAGCCTTACGAGCAGTACTTC. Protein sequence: CASSPAGQPYEQYF.